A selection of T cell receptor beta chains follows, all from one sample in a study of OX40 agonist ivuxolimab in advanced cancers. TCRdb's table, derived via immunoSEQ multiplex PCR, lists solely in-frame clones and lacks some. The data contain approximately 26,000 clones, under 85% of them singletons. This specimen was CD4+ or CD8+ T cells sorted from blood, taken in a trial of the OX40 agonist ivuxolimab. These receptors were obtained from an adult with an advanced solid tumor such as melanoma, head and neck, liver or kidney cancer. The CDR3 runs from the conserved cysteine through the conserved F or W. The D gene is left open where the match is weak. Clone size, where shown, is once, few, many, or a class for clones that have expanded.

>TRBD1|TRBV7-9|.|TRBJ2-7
CAATTGGYEQYF
TGTGCCGCCACGACAGGGGGGTACGAGCAGTACTTC
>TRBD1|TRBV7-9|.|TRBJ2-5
CASSQLSGTAGETQYF
TGTGCCAGCAGCCAGCTATCCGGGACAGCTGGAGAGACCCAGTACTTC
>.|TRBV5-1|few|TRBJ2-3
CASSLRRARASTDTQYF
TGCGCCAGCAGCTTGCGTCGAGCCAGAGCTAGCACAGATACGCAGTATTTT
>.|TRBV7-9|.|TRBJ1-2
CASSLGVYGYTF
TGTGCCAGCAGCTTAGGGGTTTATGGCTACACCTTC
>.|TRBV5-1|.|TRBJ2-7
CASSFLMSTIPFEQYF
TGCGCCAGCAGCTTCCTAATGTCGACAATACCTTTCGAGCAGTACTTC
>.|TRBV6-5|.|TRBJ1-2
CASRGTLPYGYTF
TGTGCCAGCCGGGGGACTCTCCCTTATGGCTACACCTTC
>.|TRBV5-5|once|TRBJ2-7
CASRLVGLEQYF
TGTGCCAGCAGATTGGTAGGTCTCGAGCAGTACTTC
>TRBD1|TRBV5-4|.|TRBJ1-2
CASSPTGTGISNGYTF
TGTGCCAGCAGCCCAACAGGGACAGGAATTTCCAATGGCTACACCTTC
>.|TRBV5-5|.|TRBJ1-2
CASSFQDSRYGYTF
TGTGCCAGCAGCTTTCAGGATTCTCGCTATGGCTACACCTTC
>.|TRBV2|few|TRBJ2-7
CASSRSYEQYF
TGTGCCAGCAGTCGGTCCTACGAGCAGTACTTC
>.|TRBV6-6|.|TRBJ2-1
CASSRRDLDYNEQFF
TGTGCCAGCAGTCGCAGGGACCTTGACTACAATGAGCAGTTCTTC
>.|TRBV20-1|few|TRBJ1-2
CSANRDQGYTF
TGCAGTGCAAACAGGGATCAGGGCTACACCTTC
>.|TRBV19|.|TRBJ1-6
CASSIPGNSPLHF
TGTGCCAGTAGTATCCCTGGAAATTCACCCCTCCACTTT
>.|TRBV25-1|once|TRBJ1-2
CASSEYYPRGRGGYTF
TGTGCCAGCAGTGAATACTACCCTAGGGGACGGGGTGGCTACACCTTC
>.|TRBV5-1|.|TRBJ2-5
CASSLVGHHFQETQYF
TGCGCCAGCAGCTTGGTGGGGCACCATTTCCAAGAGACCCAGTACTTC
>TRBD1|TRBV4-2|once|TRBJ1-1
CASSHRTGGDEAFF
TGTGCCAGCAGCCATCGGACAGGGGGCGACGAAGCTTTCTTT
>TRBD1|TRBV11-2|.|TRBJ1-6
CASSPLDRGYNSPLHF
TGTGCCAGCAGCCCTTTGGACAGGGGTTATAATTCACCCCTCCACTTT
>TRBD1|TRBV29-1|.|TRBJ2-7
CSANQYSTGGNEQYF
TGCAGCGCCAACCAATACTCGACAGGGGGGAACGAGCAGTACTTC
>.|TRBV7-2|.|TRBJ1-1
CASSLRRGGTEAFF
TGTGCCAGCAGCTTACGGAGAGGGGGAACTGAAGCTTTCTTT
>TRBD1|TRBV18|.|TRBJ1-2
CASSPGDRGYGYTF
TGTGCCAGCTCACCGGGGGACAGGGGGTATGGCTACACCTTC
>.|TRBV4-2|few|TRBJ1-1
CASSQDPSGTEAFF
TGTGCCAGCAGCCAAGATCCCTCAGGTACTGAAGCTTTCTTT
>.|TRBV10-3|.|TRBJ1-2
CAISEKGVSSYTF
TGTGCCATCAGTGAAAAAGGGGTATCAAGCTACACCTTC
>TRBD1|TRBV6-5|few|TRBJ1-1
CASSRRGRNTEAFF
TGTGCCAGCAGTCGCAGGGGGCGCAACACTGAAGCTTTCTTT
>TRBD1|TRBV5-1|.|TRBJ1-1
CASSATGVGTEAFF
TGCGCCAGCAGCGCCACAGGGGTGGGGACTGAAGCTTTCTTT
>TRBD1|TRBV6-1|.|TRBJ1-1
CAAYQGGTEAFF
TGTGCCGCATACCAGGGGGGCACTGAAGCTTTCTTT
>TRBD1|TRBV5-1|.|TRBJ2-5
CASHPSPGDRAQTQYF
TGCGCCAGCCACCCCTCTCCTGGTGACAGGGCCCAGACCCAGTACTTC
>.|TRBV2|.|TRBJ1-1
CASSSGEGTEAFF
TGTGCCAGCAGTTCAGGGGAGGGCACTGAAGCTTTCTTT
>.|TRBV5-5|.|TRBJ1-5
CASSYGTLNQPQHF
TGTGCCAGCAGTTACGGGACCCTCAATCAGCCCCAGCATTTT
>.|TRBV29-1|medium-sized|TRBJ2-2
CSVKNTGELFF
TGCAGCGTTAAAAACACCGGGGAGCTGTTTTTT
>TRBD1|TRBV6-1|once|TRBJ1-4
CASSEQGARVDEKLFF
TGTGCCAGCAGTGAGCAGGGGGCGAGAGTTGATGAAAAACTGTTTTTT
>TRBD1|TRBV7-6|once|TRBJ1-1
CASSLTGGNTEAFF
TGTGCCAGCAGCTTGACAGGGGGGAACACTGAAGCTTTCTTT
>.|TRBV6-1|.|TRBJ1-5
CASRETLIQPQHF
TGTGCCAGCAGGGAGACACTGATTCAGCCCCAGCATTTT
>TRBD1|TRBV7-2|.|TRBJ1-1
CASSSGTGAVTEAFF
TGTGCCAGCAGCTCTGGGACAGGGGCGGTTACTGAAGCTTTCTTT
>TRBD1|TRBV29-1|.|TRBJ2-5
CSVGTGRETQYF
TGCAGCGTAGGGACAGGGCGAGAGACCCAGTACTTC